The 5 T cell receptor beta chains in this list originate from one sample, sequenced in a study of blood T cells in healthy people across ages. The second PCR ran roughly 7 to 12 cycles with a sample-barcoded 5' primer and J-beta primers. TCRdb re-derived calls from the 5' RACE reads in MiXCR, one entry per CDR3 protein. The data hold 1.8 million or so distinct CDR3 sequences, with 35% to 50% observed a single time. Sequencing was done on a sample of blood. These receptors were obtained from a human donor in good health.

A word on this clonotype: The junction and the germline gene differ at one end; a read error may be behind it. The chain is built from TRBV2 and TRBJ1-2; 10 bases agree with TRBD1. The length of the CDR3 is 12 residues. Per the germline V gene, CDR1 is SNHLY and CDR2 is FYNNEI. The CDR3 loop reads CVSDRTGGSYTF. DNA for the CDR3: TGTGTCAGCGATAGGACAGGGGGAAGCTACACCTTC.

The CDR3 spells CAIHEGSRTGELFF. In DNA, the CDR3 is TGTGCCATCCACGAGGGGTCTCGGACCGGGGAGCTGTTTTTT. The chain uses TRBV10-3 and TRBJ2-2; D assignment may be TRBD1 or TRBD2 (5 bases each). The germline V and J ends were trimmed by 8 bases and 5 bases, with 15 bases remaining between them. Germline values: CDR1 ENHRY, CDR2 SYGVKD. This CDR3 is built from 14 residues.

This clonotype showed up just a few times. This chain connects TRBV6-2 or TRBV6-3 to TRBJ1-2, with unresolved D. CDR1 and CDR2 (germline): MNHEY, SVGEGT. The V end was cut by 2 bases, the J end by 4 bases, with 23 bases between. The CDR3 runs to 18 residues. This chain's CDR3 is CASSYPRGGHDVTYGYTF. The DNA for the CDR3 is TGTGCCAGCAGTTACCCCCGGGGAGGCCATGACGTTACCTATGGCTACACCTTC.

The chain combines TRBV10-3 with TRBJ2-2; D unresolved. Trimming cost V 2 bases and J 3 bases, with 7 bases left between them. This CDR3 comprises 14 residues. Germline CDR1 and CDR2: ENHRY and SYGVKD. This CDR3 reads CAISEQLYTGELFF. CDR3 DNA: TGTGCCATCAGTGAGCAGCTCTACACCGGGGAGCTGTTTTTT.

This clonotype was picked up one time. The V and J genes are TRBV24-1 and TRBJ2-7, with D perhaps assigned TRBD1 or TRBD2 (6 bases each). Germline V gives CDR1 KGHDR, CDR2 SFDVKD. CDR3 size: 15 residues. V was clipped by 5 bases and J by 0 bases, with 13 bases between them. CDR3 in DNA: TGTGCCACCAGTGCCGCCGGGGGCCTCTCCTACGAGCAGTACTTC. It encodes CATSAAGGLSYEQYF.